These 5 T cell receptor beta chains were sequenced from one sample in a study of T cell repertoires in cytomegalovirus infection. TCRdb reprocessed the reads via MiXCR and lists one record per CDR3 protein. Of some 280,000 distinct CDR3 sequences in the sample, approximately 14% were seen once. Sequencing used PBMCs. Every receptor here comes from a human donor in good health (CMV status not recorded). Some clones in this sample may be carry-over from other donors' samples.

This clonotype turned up a few times. V gene TRBV11-2 combines with J gene TRBJ2-5, with D tentatively TRBD2 (6 bases). Germline V gives CDR1 SGHAT, CDR2 FQNNGV. The ends were cut back, 3 bases at V and 3 bases at J, with 14 bases in the middle. The CDR3 is made up of 15 amino acids. CDR3 DNA sequence: TGTGCCAGCAGCTTGGCGGGAACACGAGAAGAGACCCAGTACTTC. Amino acids: CASSLAGTREETQYF.

This clonotype was recorded at least ten times. V usage is TRBV7-9 and J usage is TRBJ2-4; D may be TRBD1 (5 bases). The CDR3 consists of 15 residues. With 5 bases removed from V and 6 bases from J, the gap between germline ends came to 17 bases. Germline assignment: CDR1 SEHNR and CDR2 FQNEAQ (reference sequence). Here the CDR3 DNA reads TGTGCCAGCAGCGCCCCTGGACAAGACCTAAACATTCAGTACTTC. Protein product: CASSAPGQDLNIQYF.

A few counts support this clonotype. The chain couples TRBV7-2 to TRBJ2-1; 10 bases are shared with TRBD2. Germline CDR1 reads SGHTA; CDR2 reads FQGNSA. The V gene end was trimmed by 5 bases and the J gene end by 2 bases; junction bases not matched to a gene: 6. The CDR3 spans 16 residues. CDR3 DNA: TGTGCCAGCAGCAAACTAGCGGGGAGAACCTACAATGAGCAGTTCTTC. Translation gives CASSKLAGRTYNEQFF.

The chain is built from TRBV20-1 and TRBJ2-3; tentative D call: TRBD1 (6 bases). Germline V gene sequence: CDR1 DFQATT, CDR2 SNEGSKA (reference sequence). CDR3 size: 16 residues. The germline V and J ends were trimmed by 4 bases and 1 base, with 18 bases remaining between them. CDR3 region: CSATRNTGWGTDTQYF. The CDR3 DNA is TGCAGTGCTACTAGGAACACAGGGTGGGGCACAGATACGCAGTATTTT.

Turning to this clonotype: This could be a read error, since a much larger clone is one nucleotide away. The chain combines TRBV2 with TRBJ1-4; D gene uncertain. The CDR3 sequence is 14 residues long. Germline V gene data show CDR1 as SNHLY and CDR2 as FYNNEI. The CDR3 sequence is CASSERANTEKLLF. CDR3 coding DNA: TGTGCCAGCAGTGAGAGAGCTAACACCGAAAAACTGCTTTTT.